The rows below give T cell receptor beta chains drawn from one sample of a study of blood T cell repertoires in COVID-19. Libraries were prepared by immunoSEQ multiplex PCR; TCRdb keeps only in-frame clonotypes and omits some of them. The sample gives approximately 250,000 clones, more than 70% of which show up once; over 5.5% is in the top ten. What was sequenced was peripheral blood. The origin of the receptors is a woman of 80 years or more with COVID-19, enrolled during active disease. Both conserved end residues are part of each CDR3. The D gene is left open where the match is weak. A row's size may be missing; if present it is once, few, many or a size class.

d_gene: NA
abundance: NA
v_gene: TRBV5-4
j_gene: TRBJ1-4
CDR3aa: CASSLGGVGEKLFF
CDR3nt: TGTGCCAGCAGCTTGGGGGGCGTGGGTGAAAAACTGTTTTTT

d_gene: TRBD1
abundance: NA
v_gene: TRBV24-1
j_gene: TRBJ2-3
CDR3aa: CATSDQTGGTDTQYF
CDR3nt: TGTGCCACCAGTGACCAAACAGGGGGCACAGATACGCAGTATTTT

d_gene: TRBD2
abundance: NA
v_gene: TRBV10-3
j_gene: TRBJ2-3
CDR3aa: CAINGATEASGRTDTQYF
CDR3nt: TGTGCCATCAACGGAGCTACGGAAGCTAGCGGACGCACAGATACGCAGTATTTT

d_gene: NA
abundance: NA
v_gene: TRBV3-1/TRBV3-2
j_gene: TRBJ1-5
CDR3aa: CASSQEGGDQPQHF
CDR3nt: TGTGCCAGCAGCCAAGAGGGGGGGGATCAGCCCCAGCATTTT

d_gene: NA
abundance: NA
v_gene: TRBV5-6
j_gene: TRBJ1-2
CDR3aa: CASNIGRGPYGYTF
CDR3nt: TGTGCCAGCAACATCGGGCGGGGGCCCTATGGCTACACCTTC

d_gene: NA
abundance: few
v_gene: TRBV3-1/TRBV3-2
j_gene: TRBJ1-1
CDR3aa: CASSQREPGTEAFF
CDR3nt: TGTGCCAGCAGCCAGCGGGAACCAGGCACTGAAGCTTTCTTT

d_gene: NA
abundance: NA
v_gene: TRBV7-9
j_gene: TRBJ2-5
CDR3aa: CASSLVRGTEYQETQYF
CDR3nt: TGTGCCAGCAGCTTAGTTAGGGGTACAGAGTACCAAGAGACCCAGTACTTC

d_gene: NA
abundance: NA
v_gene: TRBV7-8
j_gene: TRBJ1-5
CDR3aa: CASSLIGDQPQHF
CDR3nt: TGTGCCAGCAGCTTAATTGGAGATCAGCCCCAGCATTTT

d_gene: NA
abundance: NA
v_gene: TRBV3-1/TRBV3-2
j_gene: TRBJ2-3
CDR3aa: CASSQLGRPSGTDTQYF
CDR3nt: TGTGCCAGCAGCCAACTAGGACGGCCTAGCGGCACAGATACGCAGTATTTT

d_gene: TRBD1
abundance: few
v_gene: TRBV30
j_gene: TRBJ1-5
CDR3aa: CAWSAGTGGAGSQPQHF
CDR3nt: TGTGCCTGGAGTGCCGGGACAGGGGGCGCAGGTAGTCAGCCCCAGCATTTT

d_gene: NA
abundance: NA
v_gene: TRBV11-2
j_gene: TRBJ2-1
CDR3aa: CASSLSGSSSYNEQFF
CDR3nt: TGTGCCAGCAGCTTAAGCGGCTCCAGCTCCTACAATGAGCAGTTCTTC

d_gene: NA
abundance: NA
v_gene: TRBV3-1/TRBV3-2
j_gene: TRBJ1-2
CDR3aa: CASSQGRGGYTF
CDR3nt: TGTGCCAGCAGCCAAGGCCGGGGTGGCTACACCTTC

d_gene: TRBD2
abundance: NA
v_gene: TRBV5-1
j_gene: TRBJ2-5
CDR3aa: CASSLTGTSGQETQYF
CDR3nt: TGCGCCAGCAGCTTAACCGGGACTAGCGGGCAAGAGACCCAGTACTTC

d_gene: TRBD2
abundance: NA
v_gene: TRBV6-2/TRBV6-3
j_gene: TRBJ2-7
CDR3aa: CASSFLAGSYEQYF
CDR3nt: TGTGCCAGCAGTTTCCTAGCGGGGAGCTACGAGCAGTACTTC

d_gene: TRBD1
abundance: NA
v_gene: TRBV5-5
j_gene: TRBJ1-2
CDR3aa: CASSGQTGLGLGYTF
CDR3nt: TGTGCCAGCAGCGGACAGACAGGGTTGGGTCTTGGCTACACCTTC

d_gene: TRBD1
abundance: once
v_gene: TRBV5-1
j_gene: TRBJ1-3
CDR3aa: CASSLGTAGNTIYF
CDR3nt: TGCGCCAGCAGCCTTGGGACAGCTGGAAACACCATATATTTT

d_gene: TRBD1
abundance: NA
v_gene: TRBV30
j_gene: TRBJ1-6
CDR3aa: CAGGQGKNSPLHF
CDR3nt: TGTGCCGGGGGACAGGGGAAAAATTCACCCCTCCACTTT

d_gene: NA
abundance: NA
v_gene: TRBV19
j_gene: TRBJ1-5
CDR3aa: CASSTLGAYSNQPQHF
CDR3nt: TGTGCCAGTAGTACGCTGGGGGCCTATAGCAATCAGCCCCAGCATTTT

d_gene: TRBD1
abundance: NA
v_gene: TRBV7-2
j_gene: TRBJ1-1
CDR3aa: CASSQRVGGATEAFF
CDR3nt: TGTGCCAGCAGCCAGAGGGTAGGGGGCGCGACTGAAGCTTTCTTT

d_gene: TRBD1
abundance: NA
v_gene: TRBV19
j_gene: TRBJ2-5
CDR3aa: CASSIHRGREETQYF
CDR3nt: TGTGCCAGTAGCATACACAGGGGTCGGGAAGAGACCCAGTACTTC

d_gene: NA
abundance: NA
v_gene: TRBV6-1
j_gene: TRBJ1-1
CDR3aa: CASSEKTGWNTEAFF
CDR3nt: TGTGCCAGCAGTGAGAAGACAGGATGGAACACTGAAGCTTTCTTT

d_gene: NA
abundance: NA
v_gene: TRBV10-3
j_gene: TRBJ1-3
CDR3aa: CAISEGGVSGNTIYF
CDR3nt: TGTGCCATCAGTGAGGGAGGCGTCTCTGGAAACACCATATATTTT

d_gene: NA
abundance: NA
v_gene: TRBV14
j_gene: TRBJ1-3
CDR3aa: CASSQGSGNTIYF
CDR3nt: TGTGCCAGCAGCCAAGGGAGTGGAAACACCATATATTTT

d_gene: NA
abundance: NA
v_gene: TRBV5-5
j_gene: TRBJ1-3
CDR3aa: CASSLETAGNTIYF
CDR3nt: TGTGCCAGCAGCTTGGAGACAGCGGGAAACACCATATATTTT

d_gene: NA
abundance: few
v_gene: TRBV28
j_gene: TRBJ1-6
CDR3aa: CASFERGMGSYNSPLHF
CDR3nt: TGTGCCAGCTTCGAAAGGGGAATGGGCTCCTATAATTCACCCCTCCACTTT

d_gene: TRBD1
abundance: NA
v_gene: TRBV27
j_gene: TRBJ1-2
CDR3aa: CASSLPGTGGEGNGYTF
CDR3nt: TGTGCCAGCAGCCTGCCGGGGACAGGGGGAGAGGGTAATGGCTACACCTTC

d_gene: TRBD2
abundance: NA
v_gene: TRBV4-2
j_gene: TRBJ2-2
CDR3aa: CASSQELAGGNTGELFF
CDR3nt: TGTGCCAGCAGCCAAGAACTAGCGGGGGGGAATACCGGGGAGCTGTTTTTT

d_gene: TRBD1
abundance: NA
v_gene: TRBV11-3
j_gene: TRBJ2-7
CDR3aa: CASSQPGQGMRQYF
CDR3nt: TGTGCCAGCAGCCAACCGGGACAGGGGATGCGGCAGTACTTC

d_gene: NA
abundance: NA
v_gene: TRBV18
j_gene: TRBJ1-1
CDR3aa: CASSPQAPNTEAFF
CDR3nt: TGTGCCAGCTCACCCCAGGCTCCTAATACTGAAGCTTTCTTT

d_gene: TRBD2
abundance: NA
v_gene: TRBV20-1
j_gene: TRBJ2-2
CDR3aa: CSASPGVAGRTGELFF
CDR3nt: TGCAGTGCTAGTCCCGGGGTAGCGGGGCGGACCGGGGAGCTGTTTTTT

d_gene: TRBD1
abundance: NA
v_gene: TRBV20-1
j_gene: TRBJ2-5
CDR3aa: CSGWTGGTQYF
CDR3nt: TGCAGTGGGTGGACAGGGGGGACCCAGTACTTC

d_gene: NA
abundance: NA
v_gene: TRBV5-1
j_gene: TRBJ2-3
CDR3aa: CASSLATTPTDTQYF
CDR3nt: TGCGCCAGCAGCTTGGCGACAACACCCACAGATACGCAGTATTTT

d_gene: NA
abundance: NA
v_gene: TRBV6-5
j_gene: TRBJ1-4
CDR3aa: CASSWGLGGANEKLFF
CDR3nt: TGTGCCAGCAGTTGGGGCCTCGGAGGGGCTAATGAAAAACTGTTTTTT

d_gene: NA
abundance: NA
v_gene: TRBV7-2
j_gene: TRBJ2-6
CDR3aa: CASSDTEAGANVLTF
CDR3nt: TGTGCCAGCAGCGACACAGAAGCTGGGGCCAACGTCCTGACTTTC

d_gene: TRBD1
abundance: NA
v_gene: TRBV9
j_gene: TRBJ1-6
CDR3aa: CASSVASGQGKSSYNSPLHF
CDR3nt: TGTGCCAGCAGCGTAGCCTCGGGACAGGGAAAGAGCTCCTATAATTCACCCCTCCACTTT

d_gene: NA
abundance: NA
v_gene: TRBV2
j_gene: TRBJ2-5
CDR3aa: CASSSWGLETQYF
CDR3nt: TGTGCCAGCAGCTCTTGGGGGCTCGAGACCCAGTACTTC

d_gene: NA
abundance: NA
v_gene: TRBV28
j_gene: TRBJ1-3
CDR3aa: CASRRGGNTIYF
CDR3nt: TGTGCCAGCAGGAGGGGGGGAAACACCATATATTTT

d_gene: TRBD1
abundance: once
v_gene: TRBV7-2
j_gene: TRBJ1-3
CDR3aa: CASSFSTGGSGNTIYF
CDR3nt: TGTGCCAGCAGCTTCTCGACAGGGGGCTCTGGAAACACCATATATTTT

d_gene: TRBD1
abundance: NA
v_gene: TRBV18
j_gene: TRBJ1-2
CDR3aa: CASSGTGGQGYTF
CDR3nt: TGTGCCAGCTCAGGGACAGGGGGCCAAGGCTACACCTTC

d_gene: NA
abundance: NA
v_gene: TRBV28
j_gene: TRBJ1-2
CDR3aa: CASSLKLGAGYGYTF
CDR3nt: TGTGCCAGCAGTTTAAAGTTGGGGGCTGGGTATGGCTACACCTTC

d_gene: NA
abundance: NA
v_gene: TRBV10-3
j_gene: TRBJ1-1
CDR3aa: CAISEQVNTEAFF
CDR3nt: TGTGCCATCAGTGAGCAGGTGAACACTGAAGCTTTCTTT

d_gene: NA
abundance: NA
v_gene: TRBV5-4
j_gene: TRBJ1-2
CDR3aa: CASSLAGTLNGYTF
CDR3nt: TGTGCCAGCAGCTTGGCAGGGACACTAAATGGCTACACCTTC

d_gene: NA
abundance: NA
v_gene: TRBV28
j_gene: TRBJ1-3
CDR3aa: CASSNQGSGNTIYF
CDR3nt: TGTGCCAGCAGTAACCAGGGATCGGGAAACACCATATATTTT

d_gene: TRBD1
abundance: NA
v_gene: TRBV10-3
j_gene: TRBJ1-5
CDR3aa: CAISEGTGGSNQPQHF
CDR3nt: TGTGCCATCAGTGAGGGAACAGGGGGCAGTAATCAGCCCCAGCATTTT

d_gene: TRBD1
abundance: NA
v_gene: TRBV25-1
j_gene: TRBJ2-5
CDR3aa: CASSERVGTGGAETQYF
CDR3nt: TGTGCCAGCAGTGAGCGAGTGGGGACAGGGGGCGCTGAGACCCAGTACTTC

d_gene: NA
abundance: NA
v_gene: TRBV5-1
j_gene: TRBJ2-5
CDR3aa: CAGYRSQETQYF
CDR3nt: TGCGCCGGTTACAGGAGCCAAGAGACCCAGTACTTC

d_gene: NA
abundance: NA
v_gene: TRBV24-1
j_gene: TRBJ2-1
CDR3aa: CATSDPWTRDNEQFF
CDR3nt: TGTGCCACCAGTGATCCTTGGACACGGGACAATGAGCAGTTCTTC

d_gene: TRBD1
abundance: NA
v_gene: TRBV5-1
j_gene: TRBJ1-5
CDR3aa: CASSLGTGSQPQHF
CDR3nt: TGCGCCAGCAGCCTCGGGACAGGGTCTCAGCCCCAGCATTTT

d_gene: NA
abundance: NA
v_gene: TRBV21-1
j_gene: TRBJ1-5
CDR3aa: CASILGMTGVQPQHF
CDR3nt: TGTGCCAGCATCTTGGGGATGACAGGGGTGCAGCCCCAGCATTTT

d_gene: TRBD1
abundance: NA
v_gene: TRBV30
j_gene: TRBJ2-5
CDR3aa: CAWSTTGGLTTYF
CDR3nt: TGTGCCTGGAGTACTACAGGGGGACTTACAACGTACTTC

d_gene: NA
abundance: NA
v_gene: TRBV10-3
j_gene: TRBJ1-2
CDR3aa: CAISESGSTYGYTF
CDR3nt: TGTGCCATCAGTGAGTCCGGGAGCACCTATGGCTACACCTTC

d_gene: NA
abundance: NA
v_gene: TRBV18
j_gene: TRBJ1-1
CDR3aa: CASSPGGDAFF
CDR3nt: TGTGCCAGCTCACCGGGAGGGGATGCTTTCTTT

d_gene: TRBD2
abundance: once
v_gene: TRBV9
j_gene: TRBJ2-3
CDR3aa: CASSTSGGGDTQYF
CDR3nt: TGTGCCAGCAGCACTAGCGGGGGGGGAGATACGCAGTATTTT

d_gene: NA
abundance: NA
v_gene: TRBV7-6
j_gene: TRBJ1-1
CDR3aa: CASSSGLGNTEAFF
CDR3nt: TGTGCCAGCAGCTCAGGACTGGGGAACACTGAAGCTTTCTTT

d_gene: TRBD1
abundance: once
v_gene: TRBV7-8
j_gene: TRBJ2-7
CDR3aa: CASSLAGQGTEQYF
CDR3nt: TGTGCCAGCAGCTTAGCGGGACAGGGTACTGAGCAGTACTTC

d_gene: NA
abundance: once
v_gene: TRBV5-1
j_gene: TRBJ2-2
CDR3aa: CASHQDTGELFF
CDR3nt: TGCGCCAGCCACCAGGACACCGGGGAGCTGTTTTTT